This T cell receptor beta chain was sequenced during a study of metastatic and nonmetastatic thyroid tumors. Study-level background: A comparison of repertoires was made across blood and tumor or nodule tissue from malignant and benign thyroid patients. Broader study findings: The study reportedly found significantly higher TCR beta diversity in malignant thyroid tumors than benign nodules, in blood and tumor.

No treatment of any kind had been given to any patient before thyroid surgery. As processed by the authors: The distant-metastasis classifier for papillary thyroid cancer was built from CDR3 differences across clinicopathological groups. Using MiXCR, TCRdb re-called clones from the PCR reads. TCRdb, not the authors, supplied the V and J calls. The sample lists roughly 25,000 clones, roughly 12% occurring once. Germline V CDR1 and CDR2: MNHNS, SASEGT. This CDR3 spans 12 amino acids. V lost 7 bases, J lost 4 bases, and 5 bases lay in between. This clone was found many times. Its specificity is unknown. The sequence was collected from a female donor with papillary thyroid cancer or a benign thyroid nodule (not recorded which). Some clones in this sample may be carry-over from other donors' samples. The chain links TRBV6-1 to TRBJ2-6, with D possibly being TRBD2 (5 bases). The sample was blood. The CDR3 here is CASTGGANVLTF. The DNA for the CDR3 is TGTGCCAGCACGGGGGGGGCCAACGTCCTGACTTTC.